This paragraph covers one T cell receptor (beta chain) sequence. The antigen it recognizes is unknown. No base qualities exist here, and no much larger clone lies one base off it. This entry is derived from a study of T-cell memory formation after mild COVID-19 (dated by TCRdb to about 2021). With regard to the full study: TCR sequence clusters from the two donors were found to be largely donor specific. Two young, previously healthy adult volunteers, one female and one male, were included in the cohort. In a couple of donors, T-cell clones that expanded and contracted after mild COVID-19 were followed by sequencing TCRalpha and TCRbeta repertoires longitudinally.

CDR1 MNHEY and CDR2 SVGEGT are derived from the germline V gene. V lost 7 bases and J lost 6 bases, and the count of bases not matched to a germline gene is 8. From the cysteine through the phenylalanine, the CDR3 covers 14 amino acids. Of all the DNA, just the CDR3 is kept, 42 bases in frame from base 1. Ficoll-Paque density gradient centrifugation was used to isolate PBMCs. Paper-wide results and their limitations: From day 15 to 85, contracting clones showed balanced CD4/CD8 phenotypes, whereas a second wave of clones that expanded from day 15 to 37 leaned towards CD4+. Some responding clones were detected in pre-infection memory, which suggested that pre-existing cross-reactive memory T cells had joined the SARS-CoV-2 response. The second-wave clones that peaked on day 37 were not confirmed to be SARS-CoV-2 specific. Contracting CD4+ clones were located mainly in the CM and EM memory subsets, whereas CD8+ clones were found to be enriched in EMRA. The study included only a couple of mild cases, and larger cohorts that include severe cases with pre-infection samples were judged to be necessary.

The instrument given in TCRdb is Illumina NovaSeq 6000. TCRalpha and TCRbeta cDNA libraries were built by 5'RACE with constant-segment primers, adding sample barcodes and unique molecular identifiers. Trizol reagent was used to extract RNA from every sample. The libraries were amplified in two PCR steps, and the second step added a second sample barcode and Illumina TruSeq adapters. Sequencing of libraries was performed on an Illumina NovaSeq with 2 x 150 bp paired-end reads. The source study handled its data this way. Demultiplexing of reads and collapsing into UMI-guided consensus sequences were performed with migec v1.2.7. With mixcr v2.1.11, UMI consensuses were aligned to TRA and TRB V and J templates and assembled into clonotypes. A clonotype was counted as expanded or contracted only when both edgeR and NoisET called the clonotype significant, with the noise models trained on biological replicates. For edgeR calls, the cutoffs were a false discovery rate-adjusted p below 0.01 and a log2 fold-change threshold of 1. As an exploratory analysis of dynamics, max-normalized trajectories of the 1000 most abundant clonotypes were examined by PCA with hierarchical clustering. Each responding clone was given a CD4 or CD8 phenotype based on the CD4+ and CD8+ repertoires, which had been sequenced separately. Through fastp at Q25 and MiXCR, TCRdb rebuilt clones from the public reads, retaining in-frame beta chains. Each entry merges the rows of one CDR3 protein and shows their most common DNA and genes. These V and J calls originate from TCRdb's pipeline instead of the authors' own analysis. This sample lists more than 400,000 distinct CDR3 sequences; 15% to 20% were detected once. The ten largest clones capture 9% to 15% of the sample.

The clonotype comes from an adult woman who had mild COVID-19 (a few samples of this study predate the infection). The sample titles of this study are shuffled in the database, so cell type and time point are left out; the donor was told from shared clones. Sequences were obtained from PBMCs or a T cell subset sorted from them (not recorded which). The rearranged segments are TRBV6-2 or TRBV6-3 and TRBJ2-1; 8 central nucleotides agree with TRBD2. For the CDR3, the sequence is CASTTGGLFNEQFF. At the DNA level, the sequence is TGTGCCAGCACCACGGGAGGGTTATTCAATGAGCAGTTCTTC.